The 30 T cell receptor beta chains reported below all come from one sample, sequenced in a study of blood T cell repertoires in COVID-19. TCRdb keeps only in-frame clones here, not all; method: immunoSEQ multiplex PCR. The table has 100,000 to 150,000 clones, roughly 85% seen once. The sample consisted of peripheral blood. These TCRs come from a man older than 75 with active or convalescent COVID-19.

The rearrangement joins TRBV21-1 to TRBJ2-3; the D segment call TRBD2 is taken from the table without a DNA check. TRBV21-1 is a pseudogene. CDR3 length: 14 residues. The DNA of the CDR3 is TGTGCCAGCAGCAACAAGCGGGACACAGATACGCAGTATTTT. It is translated as CASSNKRDTDTQYF.

The chain's CDR3 is CASSPQGAGNTIYF. The CDR3, as DNA: TGTGCCAGCAGCCCCCAGGGGGCTGGAAACACCATATATTTT. The chain joins TRBV7-2 to TRBJ1-3; 7 bases are a match to TRBD1. CDR1 SGHTA and CDR2 FQGNSA come from the germline V gene. Trimming took 5 bases from V and 2 from J; bases not matched to a gene: 3. This CDR3 contains 14 residues.

This clone was observed once. The chain joins TRBV18 to TRBJ1-5; D remains ambiguous. Germline CDR1 KGHSH, CDR2 LQKENI. Trimming left V 5 bases short and J 5 bases short, with 10 bases between. This CDR3 is 13 amino acids long. The CDR3 loop reads CASSAHEDQPQHF. The CDR3 nucleotides are TGTGCCAGCTCAGCCCATGAGGATCAGCCCCAGCATTTT.

The V gene is TRBV5-1, the J gene TRBJ2-1; 8 bases agree with TRBD2. This CDR3 is built from 16 residues. Per germline, CDR1 SGHRS and CDR2 YFSETQ. Trimming at V came to 2 bases and at J to 0 bases, leaving 4 bases not matched to a gene. CDR3 loop: CASSLRTSSSYNEQFF. The CDR3 region has the DNA TGCGCCAGCAGCTTAAGGACTAGCAGCTCCTACAATGAGCAGTTCTTC.

The chain uses TRBV11-2 and TRBJ1-6; D remains unclear. V gave up 5 bases and J gave up 7 bases, with 15 bases separating them. Germline assignment: CDR1 SGHAT and CDR2 FQNNGV. The CDR3 is made up of 15 amino acids. The CDR3 region is CASSLASLGNSPLHF. In DNA form, the CDR3 reads TGTGCCAGCAGCCTCGCCTCGCTGGGCAATTCACCCCTCCACTTT.

This clone has just one count. The chain combines TRBV7-3 with TRBJ2-2; 9 bases are shared with TRBD2. Per the germline V gene, CDR1 is SGHTA and CDR2 is FQGTGA. V lost 5 bases and J lost 12; bases outside the gene matches: 4. The CDR3 has 12 amino acids. The CDR3 coding sequence is TGTGCCAGCAGCCCGACTAGCGGCCAGCTGTTTTTT. Its translation: CASSPTSGQLFF.

This chain connects TRBV3-1 (or the pseudogene TRBV3-2) to TRBJ1-5, with a tentative D call TRBD1 (6 bases). CDR1 is LGHDT and CDR2 is YNNKEL in the germline V gene (reference sequence). The ends were cut back, 1 base at V and 2 bases at J, with 12 bases in the middle. CDR3 length: 16 residues. This CDR3 reads CASSQGQNRGNQPQHF. CDR3 DNA sequence: TGTGCCAGCAGCCAAGGCCAAAACAGGGGCAATCAGCCCCAGCATTTT.

The chain has TRBV27 and TRBJ1-4; tentatively, D is TRBD1 (6 bases). The germline V gene has CDR1 MNHEY and CDR2 SMNVEV (reference sequence). Trimming took 6 bases from V and 0 from J, leaving 11 bases between them. CDR3 size: 15 residues. Written as DNA, the CDR3 is TGTGCCAGCAGCGGACAGCCTGCAACTAATGAAAAACTGTTTTTT. It is translated as CASSGQPATNEKLFF.

This clone was observed once. V is TRBV24-1 and J is TRBJ2-1; TRBD1 agrees at 8 bases. Germline V gene sequence: CDR1 KGHDR, CDR2 SFDVKD. The CDR3 has 17 residues. Trimming took 4 bases from V and 9 from J; bases not matched to a gene: 16. The CDR3 region is CATSEVGTGLGLGEQFF. The CDR3 nucleotides are TGTGCCACCAGTGAGGTAGGGACAGGTCTTGGGTTGGGTGAGCAGTTCTTC.

The chain carries TRBV11-3 and TRBJ2-2, with 10 bases matching TRBD2. The J segment lost 4 bases and the V segment lost 1 base, leaving 3 bases of the junction unmatched. This CDR3 has 16 residues. Germline values: CDR1 SGHNT, CDR2 YENEEA. The CDR3, as DNA: TGTGCCAGCAGCTTAGGCCTAGCGGGAGTCACCGGGGAGCTGTTTTTT. As protein: CASSLGLAGVTGELFF.

The rearrangement links TRBV24-1 to TRBJ2-5, with 8 bases fitting TRBD1. The germline gives CDR1 KGHDR, CDR2 SFDVKD. CDR3 length: 14 residues. Trimming cost V 7 bases and J 2 bases; bases outside gene matches: 5. CDR3 amino acids: CATRRTGPQETQYF. As DNA, the CDR3 is TGTGCCACCAGGAGGACAGGGCCGCAAGAGACCCAGTACTTC.

The genes are TRBV7-2 and TRBJ2-2; TRBD1 agrees at 9 bases. Germline CDR1 SGHTA, CDR2 FQGNSA. The CDR3 loop spans 15 amino acids. After removal of 5 bases from V and 8 bases from J, the junction contained 9 bases not matched to a gene. The CDR3 here is CASSRYGTGRGELFF. CDR3 bases: TGTGCCAGCAGCCGTTATGGGACAGGGCGGGGGGAGCTGTTTTTT.

This sequence joins TRBV7-3 and TRBJ2-1, with 8 bases that match TRBD1. The germline V gene encodes CDR1 SGHTA and CDR2 FQGTGA. With 3 bases clipped from V and 8 bases from J, the junction kept 6 bases outside the gene matches. CDR3 length: 14 amino acids. The CDR3 protein is CASSLGQAGHEQFF. DNA of the CDR3: TGTGCCAGCAGCTTGGGACAGGCAGGGCATGAGCAGTTCTTC.

The chain recombines TRBV11-2 with TRBJ2-3; 15 bases line up with TRBD2. V trimming: 3 bases; J trimming: 3 bases; junction bases outside the gene matches: 4. The CDR3 covers 17 residues. Germline values: CDR1 SGHAT, CDR2 FQNNGV. The CDR3: CASSLTGLAGGTDTQYF. CDR3 in DNA: TGTGCCAGCAGCTTGACGGGACTAGCGGGAGGAACAGATACGCAGTATTTT. The full variable domain, rest sourced from reference TRBV11-2 and TRBJ2-3, is EAGVAQSPRYKIIEKRQSVAFWCNPISGHATLYWYQQILGQGPKLLIQFQNNGVVDDSQLPKDRFSAERLKGVDSTLKIQPAKLEDSAVYLCASSLTGLAGGTDTQYFGPGTRLTVL.

The rearrangement joins TRBV27 to TRBJ2-7; D gene ambiguous. The CDR3 is 16 amino acids. V was clipped by 1 base and J by 6 bases, with 19 bases between them. The V gene's germline CDR1 is MNHEY and CDR2 SMNVEV (reference sequence). In nucleotides, the CDR3 is TGTGCCAGCAGTTTATTTAGCCCTCGAAGTACGTCCGAGCAGTACTTC. Its translation is CASSLFSPRSTSEQYF.

V usage is TRBV7-2 and J usage is TRBJ1-1; the match to TRBD1 covers 10 bases. The CDR3 totals 14 residues. V lost 3 bases, J lost 10 bases, and 8 bases stayed unmatched. Germline lookup yields CDR1 SGHTA and CDR2 FQGNSA. The CDR3 reads CASSFKGQGNLAFF. For the CDR3, the DNA is TGTGCCAGCAGCTTTAAGGGACAGGGGAATCTAGCTTTCTTT.

The chain combines TRBV5-6 with TRBJ1-6, with D hard to call. CDR3 length: 12 amino acids. V lost 0 bases, J lost 9 bases, and 4 bases lay in between. CDR1 is SGHDT, CDR2 YYEEEE, per germline. This chain's CDR3 is CASSLAISPLHF. DNA of the CDR3: TGTGCCAGCAGCTTGGCTATTTCACCCCTCCACTTT.

The chain has TRBV27 and TRBJ2-7, with a weak D call TRBD1 (6 bases). Trimming took 2 bases from V and 0 from J, leaving 8 bases between them. This CDR3 has 14 residues. The germline gives CDR1 MNHEY, CDR2 SMNVEV (reference sequence). The CDR3 here is CASSLQGTSYEQYF. The CDR3 DNA is TGTGCCAGCAGTTTACAGGGGACCTCCTACGAGCAGTACTTC.

This chain links TRBV3-1 (or the pseudogene TRBV3-2) with TRBJ2-1; 12 nucleotides match TRBD2. Germline V gene data show CDR1 as LGHDT and CDR2 as YNNKEL (reference sequence). The CDR3 consists of 17 residues. V was pared by 4 bases and J by 1 base, with 5 bases of the junction left unmatched. CDR3 sequence reads: CASSPQTSGSSYNEQFF. The CDR3 DNA is TGTGCCAGCAGCCCCCAGACTAGCGGGAGTTCCTACAATGAGCAGTTCTTC.

V and J are TRBV6-5 and TRBJ2-7; D may be TRBD1 (5 bases). The germline V gene encodes CDR1 MNHEY and CDR2 SVGAGI. Trimming stripped 6 bases from V and 7 bases from J, with 19 bases between. This CDR3 has 14 amino acids. CDR3 residues: CASRPARGVGEQYF. DNA for the CDR3: TGTGCCAGCAGACCCGCTAGGGGTGTGGGGGAGCAGTACTTC.

The V call is TRBV23-1, the J call TRBJ2-5, with 7 bases lining up with TRBD2. TRBV23-1 is classed as an ORF, of uncertain function. The V gene end was trimmed by 4 bases and the J gene end by 2 bases; junction bases not matched to a gene: 16. The CDR3 spans 18 residues. Here the CDR3 reads CASSLEGQASGLQETQYF. In DNA form, the CDR3 reads TGCGCCAGCAGTCTAGAGGGGCAGGCTAGCGGTTTGCAAGAGACCCAGTACTTC.

The CDR3 DNA sequence: TGTGCCAGCAGTCCCAGGTGGATGGCAGATACGCAGTATTTT. It specifies CASSPRWMADTQYF. The chain uses TRBV27 and TRBJ2-3, with D uncertain. V was pared by 5 bases and J by 4 bases, with 13 bases between. Germline CDR1 MNHEY, CDR2 SMNVEV (reference sequence). The CDR3 sequence is 14 residues long.

This clone was seen only once. This rearrangement joins TRBV7-2 to TRBJ2-7; the D gene is possibly TRBD2 (5 bases). The germline V gene encodes CDR1 SGHTA and CDR2 FQGNSA. The CDR3 totals 17 residues. Trimming removed 0 bases from V and 4 bases from J, with 19 bases in between. In nucleotides, the CDR3 is TGTGCCAGCAGCTTAGCGAGGATGGTCCCAGGCGGGTACGAGCAGTACTTC. Protein sequence: CASSLARMVPGGYEQYF. Combining the CDR3 with reference TRBV7-2 and TRBJ2-7 gives the whole variable domain GAGVSQSPSNKVTEKGKDVELRCDPISGHTALYWYRQSLGQGLEFLIYFQGNSAPDKSGLPSDRFSAERTGGSVSTLTIQRTQQEDSAVYLCASSLARMVPGGYEQYFGPGTRLTVT.

V and J are TRBV7-9 and TRBJ1-6; tentative D call: TRBD1 (6 bases). V gave up 3 bases and J gave up 7 bases, with 16 bases separating them. CDR1 and CDR2 from the germline V gene are SEHNR and FQNEAQ (reference sequence). This CDR3 is 16 amino acids long. The CDR3, as DNA: TGTGCCAGCAGCTTTCTACAGGGCCCAAGGAATTCACCCCTCCACTTT. Amino acids: CASSFLQGPRNSPLHF.

This clone appeared once. V gene TRBV11-2 combines with J gene TRBJ2-3; TRBD2 matches 10 bases. There are 16 residues in the CDR3. The V segment lost 1 base and the J segment 5 bases; nucleotides outside the gene matches: 6. In germline, CDR1 is SGHAT, CDR2 FQNNGV. The DNA for the CDR3 is TGTGCCAGCAGCTTAGTGGAGCGGGGGGGCCGAGATACGCAGTATTTT. It encodes CASSLVERGGRDTQYF.

On this clone: Other DNA sequences of this sample code for an identical CDR3. The chain links TRBV9 to TRBJ2-2, with TRBD2 identical over 12 bases. With 0 bases clipped from V and 6 bases from J, the junction kept 3 bases outside the gene matches. Per the germline V gene, CDR1 is SGDLS and CDR2 is YYNGEE. The CDR3 spans 16 residues. CDR3 bases: TGTGCCAGCAGCGTAGGACTAGCGGGGGTCGCCGGGGAGCTGTTTTTT. Amino acids: CASSVGLAGVAGELFF.

The CDR3, as DNA: TGTGCCAGCAGCCAAGTCAGGGAGGGAAAACTGTTTTTT. It yields the protein CASSQVREGKLFF. The genes are TRBV3-1 (or the pseudogene TRBV3-2) and TRBJ1-4; TRBD1 is a possible D gene (5 bases). This CDR3 spans 13 amino acids. V was trimmed by 1 base and J by 10 bases, leaving 10 bases between them. Germline-derived CDR1 and CDR2 are LGHDT and YNNKEL (reference sequence).

V and J are TRBV28 and TRBJ2-7; tentatively, D is TRBD1 (6 bases). The CDR3 has 12 amino acids. Germline V gene lookup returns CDR1 MDHEN and CDR2 SYDVKM. V was clipped by 7 bases and J by 2 bases, with 9 bases between them. The CDR3 bases are TGTGCCAGCAATACAGGGACCTACGAGCAGTACTTC. Translated, it gives CASNTGTYEQYF.

The chain recombines TRBV5-4 with TRBJ2-4; tentative D call: TRBD1 (6 bases). The V and J ends lost 1 base and 6 bases respectively, with 11 bases between them. This CDR3 is 14 amino acids long. Germline V gene sequence: CDR1 SGHNT, CDR2 YYREEE (reference sequence). The CDR3 DNA sequence: TGTGCCAGCAGCTTGCCCGGCAGGGGAAACATTCAGTACTTC. It codes for CASSLPGRGNIQYF. The complete variable domain, with remaining parts taken from reference TRBV5-4 and TRBJ2-4, reads ETGVTQSPTHLIKTRGQQVTLRCSSQSGHNTVSWYQQALGQGPQFIFQYYREEENGRGNFPPRFSGLQFPNYSSELNVNALELDDSALYLCASSLPGRGNIQYFGAGTRLSVL.

The rearrangement uses TRBV2 and TRBJ1-1; 9 bases align to TRBD1. Germline-derived CDR1 and CDR2 are SNHLY and FYNNEI. The CDR3 is 14 amino acids. The trim removed 7 bases at V and 6 bases at J, leaving 9 bases unmatched. The chain's CDR3 is CASTRGQGGPEAFF. CDR3 bases: TGTGCCAGCACCCGGGGACAGGGCGGCCCTGAAGCTTTCTTT.